These T cell receptor beta chains were read from a single sample in a study of blood T cell repertoires in COVID-19. The table came from immunoSEQ multiplex PCR; TCRdb's copy has only in-frame clones and leaves some out. This sample has approximately 120,000 clones, with about 87% found just once. Specimen: peripheral blood. Receptor source: a human donor in a cohort sampled during active COVID-19. Each CDR3 is given with its conserved first and last residue. Fields, in order: V gene, J gene, clone size, D gene, CDR3 protein, CDR3 DNA. D genes are given only for firm matches. Only some rows state a clone size, as once, few, many or a class for expanded clones.

>TRBV6-2/TRBV6-3|TRBJ2-7|-|-
CASSRSNEQYF
TGTGCCAGCAGCAGGAGCAACGAGCAGTACTTC
>TRBV20-1|TRBJ2-2|-|-
CSASHRYTGELFF
TGCAGTGCTAGTCACAGGTACACCGGGGAGCTGTTTTTT
>TRBV24-1|TRBJ2-3|-|TRBD2
CATRDRLAGGTDTQYF
TGTGCCACCAGGGACCGACTAGCGGGGGGCACAGATACGCAGTATTTT
>TRBV12-3/TRBV12-4|TRBJ1-2|-|-
CASSLLQGKRTF
TGTGCCAGCAGTTTATTGCAGGGCAAGCGCACCTTC
>TRBV5-4|TRBJ1-2|once|-
CASSPQDYYGYTF
TGTGCCAGCAGCCCCCAGGACTACTATGGCTACACCTTC
>TRBV5-1|TRBJ2-1|-|TRBD2
CASSLSASGSGEQFF
TGCGCCAGCAGCTTGTCGGCTAGCGGGAGCGGTGAGCAGTTCTTC
>TRBV7-2|TRBJ2-5|-|-
CASSLTGREETQYF
TGTGCCAGCAGCTTAACTGGCAGGGAAGAGACCCAGTACTTC
>TRBV19|TRBJ1-2|once|-
CASSRDTKANYGYTF
TGTGCCAGTAGTAGGGACACCAAGGCTAACTATGGCTACACCTTC
>TRBV18|TRBJ2-3|-|-
CASSPPGGVTDTQYF
TGTGCCAGCTCACCACCCGGAGGGGTCACAGATACGCAGTATTTT
>TRBV11-3|TRBJ2-7|-|TRBD1
CASSTSGTGYYEQYF
TGTGCCAGCAGCACCTCCGGGACAGGGTACTACGAGCAGTACTTC
>TRBV6-5|TRBJ1-5|-|TRBD1
CASTRWGQVNQPQHF
TGTGCCAGCACTCGTTGGGGACAGGTTAATCAGCCCCAGCATTTT
>TRBV9|TRBJ2-4|-|TRBD1
CASSVEGQGAKNIQYF
TGTGCCAGCAGCGTAGAGGGACAGGGTGCCAAAAACATTCAGTACTTC
>TRBV29-1|TRBJ2-3|-|-
CSVDSQGPDTQYF
TGCAGCGTTGATTCCCAGGGGCCAGATACGCAGTATTTT
>TRBV6-5|TRBJ2-7|-|-
CASSYDSDREQYF
TGTGCCAGCAGTTACGATAGCGATCGCGAGCAGTACTTC
>TRBV3-1/TRBV3-2|TRBJ2-2|-|-
CASSQKLPLNTGELFF
TGTGCCAGCAGCCAAAAACTCCCCCTGAACACCGGGGAGCTGTTTTTT
>TRBV18|TRBJ1-1|-|-
CASSRDSLFSAFF
TGTGCCAGCTCACGAGACAGTTTATTTTCGGCTTTCTTT
>TRBV2|TRBJ2-1|-|TRBD2
CASRASGGQRNEQFF
TGTGCCAGCAGGGCTAGCGGGGGTCAGCGCAATGAGCAGTTCTTC
>TRBV7-9|TRBJ2-2|-|TRBD1
CASSYAHRGLPTAGELFF
TGTGCCAGCAGCTACGCCCACAGGGGGCTTCCTACAGCCGGGGAGCTGTTTTTT
>TRBV5-1|TRBJ1-1|-|-
CASSWQGSGEAFF
TGCGCCAGCAGCTGGCAGGGTTCGGGTGAAGCTTTCTTT
>TRBV27|TRBJ2-3|-|-
CASSPVRWTDTQYF
TGTGCCAGCAGTCCCGTCAGGTGGACAGATACGCAGTATTTT
>TRBV12-5|TRBJ2-1|-|TRBD1
CASGFGVGGEDTEQFF
TGTGCTAGTGGTTTTGGTGTAGGGGGCGAGGACACTGAGCAGTTCTTC
>TRBV28|TRBJ2-1|-|TRBD2
CASSLLLADNEQFF
TGTGCCAGCAGTTTATTACTAGCGGACAATGAGCAGTTCTTC
>TRBV20-1|TRBJ1-2|-|-
CSASRQVSGDHYAYTF
TGCAGTGCTAGTCGACAGGTCTCAGGGGACCACTATGCCTACACCTTC
>TRBV19|TRBJ2-7|-|TRBD1
CASERGQGGSYEQYF
TGTGCCAGCGAGAGGGGACAGGGGGGGTCCTACGAGCAGTACTTC
>TRBV25-1|TRBJ2-7|-|-
CASSEQGYEQYF
TGTGCCAGCAGTGAGCAGGGTTACGAGCAGTACTTC